Listed here are 3 T cell receptor beta chains from one sample, sequenced in a study of human T cells and chemical hapten exposure. TCRdb ran MiXCR on the RACE reads and lists one entry per CDR3 protein. The sample records about 74,000 distinct CDR3 sequences, 32% being singletons. The sample's time point: patch test 1, 2 weeks after DPC sensitization. Treatment here: therapeutic diphenylcyclopropenone sensitization with weekly scalp DPC. The material sequenced was whole blood, taken in connection with sensitization to the hapten diphenylcyclopropenone (DPC). These TCRs come from a man in his forties with alopecia areata. Some clones in this sample may be carry-over from other donors' samples.

In DNA, the CDR3 is TGCGCCAGCAGCTTGGGACGGTTTAGGTCTTTAAACACCGGGGAGCTGTTTTTT. Its translation: CASSLGRFRSLNTGELFF. This sequence joins TRBV5-1 and TRBJ2-2; D gene unclear. From germline, CDR1 is SGHRS and CDR2 YFSETQ. The V end was cut by 0 bases, the J end by 2 bases, with 17 bases between. The CDR3 covers 18 residues.

This clonotype showed up just a few times. This sequence joins TRBV28 and TRBJ1-1, with no clear D. This CDR3 comprises 13 residues. Germline-derived CDR1 and CDR2 are MDHEN and SYDVKM. V lost 5 bases to trimming and J lost 1 base, with 8 bases between them. The chain's CDR3 is CASSPPANTEAFF. CDR3 coding DNA: TGTGCCAGCAGTCCGCCGGCGAACACTGAAGCTTTCTTT.

The J gene is TRBJ2-6, the V gene TRBV28, with TRBD1 identical over 9 bases. CDR3 length: 19 residues. J lost 2 bases, V lost 3 bases, and 11 bases had no gene match. CDR1 is MDHEN and CDR2 is SYDVKM in the germline V gene. The CDR3 loop reads CASSFVIGTGIPGANVLTF. CDR3 nucleotides: TGTGCCAGCAGTTTCGTAATAGGGACAGGGATACCTGGGGCCAACGTCCTGACTTTC.